The sequence of this TCR beta chain was determined in a study of early T cells in non-severe SARS-CoV-2 infection. Unique molecular identifier tags were affixed to discrete cDNA molecules. TCRdb processed the 5' RACE reads anew with MiXCR; each CDR3 protein has one entry. The sample records more than 65,000 distinct CDR3 sequences, 13% being singletons. As for this clonotype: Its antigen remains unidentified.

Overall study findings and caveats: Clonotype matching in VDJdb favored anti-spike CD8 responses and did not capture private and CD4 specificities.

V was clipped by 0 bases and J by 4 bases; unmatched bases: 2. The germline gives CDR1 MDHEN, CDR2 SYDVKM. The CDR3 is 16 amino acids. The source of this sequence is an adult who was a healthcare worker with PCR-confirmed SARS-CoV-2 infection or an uninfected control (not recorded which). This chain uses TRBV28 with TRBJ2-1, with 11 bases aligning to TRBD2. The sample consisted of whole blood. CDR3 region: CASSLWGTSGYNEQFF. The CDR3 DNA reads as TGTGCCAGCAGTTTATGGGGGACTAGCGGATACAATGAGCAGTTCTTC.